The 13 T cell receptor beta chains reported below all come from one sample, sequenced in a study of cytomegalovirus exposure and HLA in healthy donors. Primers for the PCR totalled 60 Vbeta and 13 Jbeta. The assay was immunoSEQ multiplex PCR, and TCRdb's table has in-frame clones only and misses some. The top ten hold about 0.79% of the sample, which has about 100,000 clones, around 80% seen once. Sequencing was performed on PBMCs. These receptors all stem from a woman aged 55-75 years in good health and CMV-seronegative.

This rearrangement joins TRBV9 to TRBJ1-1, with D perhaps TRBD1 (6 bases). V lost 2 bases, J lost 2 bases, and 16 bases lay in between. CDR1 and CDR2 from the germline V gene are SGDLS and YYNGEE. This CDR3 has 16 amino acids. Here the CDR3 reads CASSVGPGAANTEAFF. The CDR3, as DNA: TGTGCCAGCAGCGTGGGCCCAGGGGCTGCCAACACTGAAGCTTTCTTT.

The genes are TRBV2 and TRBJ1-5; possibly TRBD1 for D (5 bases). This CDR3 is 15 amino acids long. From germline, CDR1 is SNHLY and CDR2 FYNNEI. Trimming shortened V by 0 bases and J by 0 bases, and 6 bases separated the two germline ends. This chain's CDR3 is CASSEAGVSNQPQHF. The CDR3 coding sequence is TGTGCCAGCAGTGAAGCAGGGGTTAGCAATCAGCCCCAGCATTTT.

The rearrangement uses TRBV6-5 and TRBJ2-3; D remains unclear. Germline V gene sequence: CDR1 MNHEY, CDR2 SVGAGI. Trimming took off 0 bases at V and 7 bases at J, with 17 bases between the two ends. The length of the CDR3 is 16 residues. CDR3 amino acids: CASSYSLVFPPNTQYF. The CDR3 bases are TGTGCCAGCAGTTACTCTCTGGTTTTCCCACCTAATACGCAGTATTTT.

This rearrangement joins TRBV10-3 to TRBJ2-5, with no clear D. The CDR3 contains 13 residues. V dropped 4 bases and J dropped 2 bases, with 8 bases sitting between them. Looked up from germline, CDR1 is ENHRY and CDR2 is SYGVKD. CDR3 sequence reads: CAISGQYQETQYF. DNA for the CDR3: TGTGCCATCAGTGGGCAGTATCAAGAGACCCAGTACTTC.

The rearrangement links TRBV5-1 to TRBJ2-3; 8 bases are shared with TRBD2. CDR3 length: 18 residues. The trim removed 2 bases at V and 3 bases at J, leaving 14 bases unmatched. Germline CDR1 reads SGHRS; CDR2 reads YFSETQ. The CDR3 region is CASSFPAGEPALTDTQYF. The CDR3 coding sequence is TGCGCCAGCAGCTTCCCAGCGGGAGAACCTGCGTTGACAGATACGCAGTATTTT.

The chain carries TRBV28 and TRBJ1-2, with 9 positions matching TRBD1. The CDR3 is made up of 12 amino acids. The V gene end was trimmed by 11 bases and the J gene end by 7 bases; junction bases not matched to a gene: 8. Germline V gives CDR1 MDHEN, CDR2 SYDVKM. The CDR3 DNA reads as TGTGCCGCACAGGGGGCGCGTTTTGGCTACACCTTC. It specifies CAAQGARFGYTF.

The rearrangement uses TRBV2 and TRBJ2-7, with a tentative D call TRBD2 (7 bases). The V end was cut by 8 bases, the J end by 0 bases, with 17 bases between. Germline CDR1 reads SNHLY; CDR2 reads FYNNEI. The CDR3 sequence is 15 residues long. This chain's CDR3 is CASAPGGGNSYEQYF. CDR3 bases: TGTGCCAGCGCTCCGGGCGGGGGCAACTCCTACGAGCAGTACTTC.

V is TRBV5-6 and J is TRBJ1-2, with 10 bases lining up with TRBD1. This CDR3 has 12 amino acids. Trimming at V came to 7 bases and at J to 8 bases, leaving 5 bases not matched to a gene. Germline loops: CDR1 SGHDT, CDR2 YYEEEE. In DNA form, the CDR3 reads TGTGCCAGCTCGGGACAGGGGTACGGCTACACCTTC. Amino acids: CASSGQGYGYTF.

V and J are TRBV29-1 and TRBJ2-7; 10 bases are a match to TRBD2. The CDR3 has 14 amino acids. Trimming removed 5 bases from V and 6 bases from J; junction bases left unmatched: 10. Germline values: CDR1 SQVTM, CDR2 ANQGSEA. CDR3 sequence reads: CSVLVAGGSSEQYF. In DNA form, the CDR3 reads TGCAGCGTTCTGGTAGCGGGAGGTAGCAGCGAGCAGTACTTC.

This chain links TRBV7-2 with TRBJ2-7, with a weak D call TRBD2 (6 bases). Trimming took 5 bases from V and 2 from J, leaving 10 bases between them. Germline V lookup: CDR1 SGHTA, CDR2 FQGNSA. The CDR3 loop spans 13 amino acids. The CDR3, as DNA: TGTGCCAGCAGCGCGGGGAGGACCTACGAGCAGTACTTC. Its protein is CASSAGRTYEQYF.

J is TRBJ2-7 and V is TRBV6-5; 9 nucleotides agree with TRBD2. Trimming took 2 bases from V and 0 from J; bases not matched to a gene: 5. CDR1 and CDR2 from the germline V gene are MNHEY and SVGAGI. This CDR3 has 16 residues. Here the CDR3 reads CASSYGAGGPSYEQYF. CDR3 DNA sequence: TGTGCCAGCAGTTACGGAGCGGGAGGCCCCTCCTACGAGCAGTACTTC.

The count of this clone is one. This rearrangement joins TRBV27 to TRBJ2-1; D is perhaps TRBD1 (6 bases). The CDR3 totals 14 residues. V was shortened by 4 bases and J by 3 bases, with 10 bases between the two germline ends. CDR1 MNHEY and CDR2 SMNVEV come from the germline V gene (reference sequence). The CDR3 here is CASSYRTDYNEQFF. The CDR3 nucleotides are TGTGCCAGCAGTTACCGGACAGACTACAATGAGCAGTTCTTC.

The CDR3 protein is CASSLAGPGELFF. The DNA of the CDR3 is TGTGCCAGCAGCTTGGCGGGACCCGGGGAGCTGTTTTTT. The V and J genes are TRBV7-9 and TRBJ2-2; tentatively, D is TRBD2 (6 bases). The V gene lost 3 bases and the J gene lost 6 bases, with 8 bases spanning the gap. Germline CDR1 and CDR2: SEHNR and FQNEAQ (reference sequence). There are 13 residues in the CDR3.